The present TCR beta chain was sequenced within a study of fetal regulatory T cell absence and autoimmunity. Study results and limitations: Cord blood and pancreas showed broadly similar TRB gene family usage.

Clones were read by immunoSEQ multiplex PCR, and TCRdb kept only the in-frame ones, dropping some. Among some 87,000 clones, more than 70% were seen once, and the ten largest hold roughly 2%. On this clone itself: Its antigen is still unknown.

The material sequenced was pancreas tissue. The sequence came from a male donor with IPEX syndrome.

The CDR3 DNA follows: TGTGCCAGCAGCAAAGTCCTTTTGGGTAGCGGGGGGGGCCCCTACGAGCAGTACTTC. Protein product: CASSKVLLGSGGGPYEQYF. The chain employs TRBV21-1 and TRBJ2-7; the table names TRBD2, a call not compared with the DNA. TRBV21-1 is termed a pseudogene. The CDR3 runs to 19 residues.